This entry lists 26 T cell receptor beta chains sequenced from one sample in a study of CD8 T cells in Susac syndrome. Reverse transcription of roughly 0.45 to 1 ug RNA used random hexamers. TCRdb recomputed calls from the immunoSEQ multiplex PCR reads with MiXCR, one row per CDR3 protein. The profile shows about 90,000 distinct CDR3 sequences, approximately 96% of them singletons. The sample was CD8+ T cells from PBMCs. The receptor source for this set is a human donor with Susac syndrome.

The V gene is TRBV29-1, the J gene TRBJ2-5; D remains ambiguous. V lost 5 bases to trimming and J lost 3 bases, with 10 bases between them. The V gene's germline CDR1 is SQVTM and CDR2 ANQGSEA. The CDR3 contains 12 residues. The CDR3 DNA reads TGCAGCGTTTATTCTGGGGAAGAGACCCAGTACTTC. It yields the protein CSVYSGEETQYF.

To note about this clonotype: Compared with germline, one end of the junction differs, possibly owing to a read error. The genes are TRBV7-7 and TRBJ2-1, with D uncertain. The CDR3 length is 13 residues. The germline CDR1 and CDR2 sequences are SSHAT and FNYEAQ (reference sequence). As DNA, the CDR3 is TGTGCTAGCAGCTTAGGTCCGGAGAATGAGCAGTTCTTC. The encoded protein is CASSLGPENEQFF. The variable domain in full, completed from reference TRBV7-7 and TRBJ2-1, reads GAGVSQSPRYKVTKRGQDVTLRCDPISSHATLYWYQQALGQGPEFLTYFNYEAQPDKSGLPSDRFSAERPEGSISTLTIQRTEQRDSAMYRCASSLGPENEQFFGPGTRLTVL.

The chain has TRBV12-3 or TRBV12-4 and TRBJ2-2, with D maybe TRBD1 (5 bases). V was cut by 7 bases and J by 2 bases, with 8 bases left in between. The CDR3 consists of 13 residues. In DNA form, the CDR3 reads TGTGCCAGCACAGGGCTTAACACCGGGGAGCTGTTTTTT. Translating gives CASTGLNTGELFF.

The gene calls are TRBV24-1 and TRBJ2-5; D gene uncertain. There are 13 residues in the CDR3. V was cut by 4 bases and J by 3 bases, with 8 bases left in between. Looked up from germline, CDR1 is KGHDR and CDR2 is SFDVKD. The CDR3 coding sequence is TGTGCCACCAGTGACCCTACGGAAGAGACCCAGTACTTC. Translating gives CATSDPTEETQYF.

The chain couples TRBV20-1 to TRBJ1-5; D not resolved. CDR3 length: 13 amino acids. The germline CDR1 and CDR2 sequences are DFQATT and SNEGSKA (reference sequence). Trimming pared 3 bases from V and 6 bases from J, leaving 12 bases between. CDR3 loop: CSASRQQGQPQHF. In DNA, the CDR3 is TGCAGTGCTAGCCGGCAGCAAGGTCAGCCCCAGCATTTT.

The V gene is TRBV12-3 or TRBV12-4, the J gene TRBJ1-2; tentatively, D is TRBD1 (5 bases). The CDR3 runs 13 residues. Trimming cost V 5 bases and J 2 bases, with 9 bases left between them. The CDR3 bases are TGTGCCAGCAGTGGGACGGACAACTATGGCTACACCTTC. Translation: CASSGTDNYGYTF.

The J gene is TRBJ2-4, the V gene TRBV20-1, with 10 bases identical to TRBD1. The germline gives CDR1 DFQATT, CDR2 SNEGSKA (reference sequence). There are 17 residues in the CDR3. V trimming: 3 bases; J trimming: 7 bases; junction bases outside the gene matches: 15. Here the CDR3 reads CSARPVGTGVRGNIQYF. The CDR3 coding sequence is TGCAGTGCTAGGCCCGTCGGGACAGGGGTCAGGGGGAACATTCAGTACTTC.

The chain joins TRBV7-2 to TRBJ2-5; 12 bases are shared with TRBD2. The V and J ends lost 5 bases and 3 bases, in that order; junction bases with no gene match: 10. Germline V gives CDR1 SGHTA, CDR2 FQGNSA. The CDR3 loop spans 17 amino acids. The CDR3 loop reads CASSPSFRTSGEETQYF. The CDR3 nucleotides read TGTGCCAGCAGCCCTTCGTTTAGGACTAGCGGGGAAGAGACCCAGTACTTC.

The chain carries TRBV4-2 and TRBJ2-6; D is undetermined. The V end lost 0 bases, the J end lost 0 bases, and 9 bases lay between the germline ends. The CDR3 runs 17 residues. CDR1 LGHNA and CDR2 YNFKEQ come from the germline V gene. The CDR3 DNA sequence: TGTGCCAGCAGCCAAGACGCACGGACCTCTGGGGCCAACGTCCTGACTTTC. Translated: CASSQDARTSGANVLTF.

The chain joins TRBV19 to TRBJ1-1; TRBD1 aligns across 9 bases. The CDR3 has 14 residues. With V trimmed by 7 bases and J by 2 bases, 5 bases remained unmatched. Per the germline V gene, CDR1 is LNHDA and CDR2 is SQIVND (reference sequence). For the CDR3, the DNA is TGTGCCAGTACTGACAGGGGGTTTAACACTGAAGCTTTCTTT. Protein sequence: CASTDRGFNTEAFF.

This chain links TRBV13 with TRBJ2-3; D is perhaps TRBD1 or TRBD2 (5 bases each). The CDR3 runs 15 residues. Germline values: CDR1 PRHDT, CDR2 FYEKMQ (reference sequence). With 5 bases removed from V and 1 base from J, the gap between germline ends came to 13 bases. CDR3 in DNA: TGTGCCAGCAGCCCTCCACTAGGGGGCACAGATACGCAGTATTTT. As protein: CASSPPLGGTDTQYF. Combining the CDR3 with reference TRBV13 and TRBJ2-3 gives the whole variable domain AAGVIQSPRHLIKEKRETATLKCYPIPRHDTVYWYQQGPGQDPQFLISFYEKMQSDKGSIPDRFSAQQFSDYHSELNMSSLELGDSALYFCASSPPLGGTDTQYFGPGTRLTVL.

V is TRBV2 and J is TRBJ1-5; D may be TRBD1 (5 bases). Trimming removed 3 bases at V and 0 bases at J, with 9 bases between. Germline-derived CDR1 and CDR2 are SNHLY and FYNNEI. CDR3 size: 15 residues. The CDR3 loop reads CASSEGPNSNQPQHF. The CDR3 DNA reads TGTGCCAGCAGTGAGGGACCGAATAGCAATCAGCCCCAGCATTTT. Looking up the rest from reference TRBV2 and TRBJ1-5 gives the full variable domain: EPEVTQTPSHQVTQMGQEVILRCVPISNHLYFYWYRQILGQKVEFLVSFYNNEISEKSEIFDDQFSVERPDGSNFTLKIRSTKLEDSAMYFCASSEGPNSNQPQHFGDGTRLSIL.

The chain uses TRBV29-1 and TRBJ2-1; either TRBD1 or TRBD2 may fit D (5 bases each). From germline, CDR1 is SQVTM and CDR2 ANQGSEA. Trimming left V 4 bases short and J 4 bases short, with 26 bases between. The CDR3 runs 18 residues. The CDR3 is CSVVGHRSALGSYNEQFF. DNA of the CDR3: TGCAGCGTTGTAGGACACCGTTCCGCTTTAGGGAGTTACAATGAGCAGTTCTTC.

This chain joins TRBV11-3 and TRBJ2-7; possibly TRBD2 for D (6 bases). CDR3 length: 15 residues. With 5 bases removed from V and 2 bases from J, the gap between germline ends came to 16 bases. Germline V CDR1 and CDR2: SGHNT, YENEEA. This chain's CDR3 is CASSPGGNEAYEQYF. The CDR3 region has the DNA TGTGCCAGCAGCCCAGGCGGGAATGAAGCCTACGAGCAGTACTTC.

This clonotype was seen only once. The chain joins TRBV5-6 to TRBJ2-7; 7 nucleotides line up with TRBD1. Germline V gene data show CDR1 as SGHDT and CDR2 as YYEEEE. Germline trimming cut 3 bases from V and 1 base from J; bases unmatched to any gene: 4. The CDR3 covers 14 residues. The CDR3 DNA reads TGTGCCAGCAGCTCGGTCAGGGGGTCCTACGAGCAGTACTTC. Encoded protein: CASSSVRGSYEQYF.

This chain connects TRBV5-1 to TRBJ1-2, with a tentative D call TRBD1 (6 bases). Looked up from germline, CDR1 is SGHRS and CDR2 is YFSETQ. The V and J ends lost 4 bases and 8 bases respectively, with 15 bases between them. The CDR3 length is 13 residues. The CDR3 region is CASSGTGWTGYTF. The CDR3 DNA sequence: TGCGCCAGCAGCGGCACAGGGTGGACCGGCTACACCTTC.

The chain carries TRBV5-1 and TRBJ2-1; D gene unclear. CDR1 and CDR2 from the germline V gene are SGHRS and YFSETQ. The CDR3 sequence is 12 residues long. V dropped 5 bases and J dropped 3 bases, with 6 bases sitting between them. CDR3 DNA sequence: TGCGCCAGCAGTGCCAGCTACAATGAGCAGTTCTTC. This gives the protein CASSASYNEQFF.

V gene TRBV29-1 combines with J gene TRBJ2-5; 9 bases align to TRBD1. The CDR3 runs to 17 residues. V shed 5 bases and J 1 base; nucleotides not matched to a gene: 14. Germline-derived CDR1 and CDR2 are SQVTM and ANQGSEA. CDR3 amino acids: CSVLPLRDRAVQETQYF. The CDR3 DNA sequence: TGCAGCGTTCTACCCCTCCGGGACAGGGCCGTCCAAGAGACCCAGTACTTC. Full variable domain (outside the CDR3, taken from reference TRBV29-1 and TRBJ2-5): SAVISQKPSRDICQRGTSLTIQCQVDSQVTMMFWYRQQPGQSLTLIATANQGSEATYESGFVIDKFPISRPNLTFSTLTVSNMSPEDSSIYLCSVLPLRDRAVQETQYFGPGTRLLVL.

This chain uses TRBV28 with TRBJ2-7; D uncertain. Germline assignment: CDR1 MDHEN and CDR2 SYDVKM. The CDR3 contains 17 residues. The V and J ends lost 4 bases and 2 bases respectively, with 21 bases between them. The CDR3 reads CASSSREQAHRPYEQYF. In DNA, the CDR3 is TGTGCCAGCAGTTCTCGCGAGCAGGCGCATCGCCCCTACGAGCAGTACTTC.

The CDR3 coding sequence is TGCGCCAGCAGCTTGGATGTGCCCGGGGACACTGAAGCTTTCTTT. The encoded protein is CASSLDVPGDTEAFF. The gene calls are TRBV5-1 and TRBJ1-1, with no clear D. The CDR3 sequence is 15 residues long. Per germline, CDR1 SGHRS and CDR2 YFSETQ. V lost 0 bases and J 3 bases, leaving 12 bases between the germline ends.

The CDR3 here is CSARDTGGNEKLFF. Here the CDR3 DNA reads TGCAGTGCTAGAGATACAGGAGGGAATGAAAAACTGTTTTTT. The chain couples TRBV20-1 to TRBJ1-4; D possibly corresponds to TRBD1 (5 bases). CDR1 and CDR2 from the germline V gene are DFQATT and SNEGSKA (reference sequence). The CDR3 is 14 residues long. The V gene lost 0 bases and the J gene lost 5 bases, with 10 bases spanning the gap.

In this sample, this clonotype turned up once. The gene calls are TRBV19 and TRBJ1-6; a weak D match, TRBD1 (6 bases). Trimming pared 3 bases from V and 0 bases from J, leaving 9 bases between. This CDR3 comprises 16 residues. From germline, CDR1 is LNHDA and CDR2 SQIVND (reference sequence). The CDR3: CASSMGDTSYNSPLHF. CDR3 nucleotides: TGTGCCAGTAGTATGGGGGACACCTCCTATAATTCACCCCTCCACTTT. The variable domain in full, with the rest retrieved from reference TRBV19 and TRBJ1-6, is DGGITQSPKYLFRKEGQNVTLSCEQNLNHDAMYWYRQDPGQGLRLIYYSQIVNDFQKGDIAEGYSVSREKKESFPLTVTSAQKNPTAFYLCASSMGDTSYNSPLHFGNGTRLTVT.

CDR3 residues: CSSGSGGLPGTDTQYF. The CDR3 DNA follows: TGCAGCTCCGGTTCAGGGGGCCTGCCAGGCACAGATACGCAGTATTTT. V and J are TRBV29-1 and TRBJ2-3; 8 bases match TRBD1. The trim removed 8 bases at V and 1 base at J, leaving 14 bases unmatched. Germline CDR1 and CDR2: SQVTM and ANQGSEA. This CDR3 has 16 residues.

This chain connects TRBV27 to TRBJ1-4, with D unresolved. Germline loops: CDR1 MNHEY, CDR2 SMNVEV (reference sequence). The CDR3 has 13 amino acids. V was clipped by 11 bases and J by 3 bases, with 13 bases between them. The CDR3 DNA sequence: TGTGCCGACCAGCCCGAGGCTAATGAAAAACTGTTTTTT. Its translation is CADQPEANEKLFF. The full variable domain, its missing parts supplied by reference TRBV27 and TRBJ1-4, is EAQVTQNPRYLITVTGKKLTVTCSQNMNHEYMSWYRQDPGLGLRQIYYSMNVEVTDKGDVPEGYKVSRKEKRNFPLILESPSPNQTSLYFCADQPEANEKLFFGSGTQLSVL.

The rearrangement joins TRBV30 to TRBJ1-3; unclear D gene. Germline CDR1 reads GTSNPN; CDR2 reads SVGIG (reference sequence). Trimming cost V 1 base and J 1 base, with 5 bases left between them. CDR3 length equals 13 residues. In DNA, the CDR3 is TGTGCCTGGAGTGGGGAGTCTGGAAACACCATATATTTT. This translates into CAWSGESGNTIYF. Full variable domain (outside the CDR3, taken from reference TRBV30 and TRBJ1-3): SQTIHQWPATLVQPVGSPLSLECTVEGTSNPNLYWYRQAAGRGLQLLFYSVGIGQISSEVPQNLSASRPQDRQFILSSKKLLLSDSGFYLCAWSGESGNTIYFGEGSWLTVV.

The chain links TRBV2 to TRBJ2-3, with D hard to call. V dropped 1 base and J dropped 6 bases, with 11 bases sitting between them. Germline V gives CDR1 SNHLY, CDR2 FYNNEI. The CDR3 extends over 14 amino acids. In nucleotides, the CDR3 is TGTGCCAGCAGTGAAGGACACGGCGCGGATACGCAGTATTTT. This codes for CASSEGHGADTQYF. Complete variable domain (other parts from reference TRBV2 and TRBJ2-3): EPEVTQTPSHQVTQMGQEVILRCVPISNHLYFYWYRQILGQKVEFLVSFYNNEISEKSEIFDDQFSVERPDGSNFTLKIRSTKLEDSAMYFCASSEGHGADTQYFGPGTRLTVL.